The 15 T cell receptor beta chains given below trace back to one sample, sequenced in a study of blood T cell repertoires in COVID-19. The method was immunoSEQ multiplex PCR; TCRdb's version includes in-frame clones alone and lacks a portion of them. The sample carries some 170,000 clones, approximately 84% recorded once. The sample was PBMCs or T cells enriched from blood (not recorded which). These receptors all stem from a human donor with acute COVID-19. The donor label of this sample is uncertain.

V and J are TRBV5-4 and TRBJ2-7; D remains unclear. V gave up 7 bases and J gave up 1 base, with 15 bases separating them. The CDR3 has 14 amino acids. The germline gives CDR1 SGHNT, CDR2 YYREEE (reference sequence). Here the CDR3 reads CASQIDSGSYEQYF. The CDR3 nucleotides read TGTGCCAGCCAAATCGACTCCGGGTCCTACGAGCAGTACTTC. The complete variable domain, with remaining parts taken from reference TRBV5-4 and TRBJ2-7, reads ETGVTQSPTHLIKTRGQQVTLRCSSQSGHNTVSWYQQALGQGPQFIFQYYREEENGRGNFPPRFSGLQFPNYSSELNVNALELDDSALYLCASQIDSGSYEQYFGPGTRLTVT.

The DNA of the CDR3 is TGTGCCATCAGTAGCGACAGCTCCTACAATGAGCAGTTCTTC. Its protein is CAISSDSSYNEQFF. The V gene is TRBV10-3, the J gene TRBJ2-1; the D gene is possibly TRBD1 (5 bases). From germline, CDR1 is ENHRY and CDR2 SYGVKD. This CDR3 is built from 14 residues. With 5 bases removed from V and 0 bases from J, the gap between germline ends came to 8 bases.

The gene calls are TRBV5-8 and TRBJ2-7; 9 nucleotides match TRBD1. CDR3 length equals 15 residues. Germline loops: CDR1 SGHTS, CDR2 YDEGEE. V was clipped by 0 bases and J by 3 bases; unmatched bases: 4. The CDR3 sequence is CASSLGTGVFYEQYF. CDR3 DNA: TGTGCCAGCAGCTTGGGGACAGGGGTTTTCTACGAGCAGTACTTC.

The V gene is TRBV30, the J gene TRBJ1-1; TRBD1 agrees at 9 bases. The V gene end was trimmed by 4 bases and the J gene end by 6 bases; junction bases not matched to a gene: 9. Germline values: CDR1 GTSNPN, CDR2 SVGIG (reference sequence). The CDR3 has 14 amino acids. Here the CDR3 DNA reads TGTGCCTGGACCCGGACAGGGGAATTCGCTGAAGCTTTCTTT. Translation: CAWTRTGEFAEAFF.

The DNA of the CDR3 is TGTGCCAGTAGTATCCGGACAGGGCGCGAGCAGTACTTC. As protein: CASSIRTGREQYF. V usage is TRBV19 and J usage is TRBJ2-7; 8 bases agree with TRBD1. The V and J ends lost 3 bases and 6 bases, in that order; junction bases with no gene match: 4. The CDR3 spans 13 residues. Looked up from germline, CDR1 is LNHDA and CDR2 is SQIVND (reference sequence).

This clone has just a few counts. This sequence joins TRBV30 and TRBJ1-3; 7 bases line up with TRBD1. This CDR3 has 15 residues. The junction had 9 bases not matched to a gene; V was cut back by 3 bases and J by 4 bases. Germline V CDR1 and CDR2: GTSNPN, SVGIG (reference sequence). The CDR3 sequence: CAWSGQVLAGNTIYF. The CDR3 DNA reads as TGTGCCTGGAGCGGACAGGTATTGGCGGGAAACACCATATATTTT.

This chain links TRBV11-1 with TRBJ1-1; 7 nucleotides agree with TRBD1. The junction had 7 bases not matched to a gene; V was cut back by 5 bases and J by 1 base. The CDR3 is made up of 15 amino acids. CDR1 SGHAT and CDR2 FQDESV come from the germline V gene (reference sequence). This CDR3 is CASSTRQGTNTEAFF. The CDR3 DNA reads as TGTGCCAGCAGCACGCGACAGGGTACGAACACTGAAGCTTTCTTT. The full variable domain, in which reference TRBV11-1 and TRBJ1-1 provide the parts outside the CDR3, is EAEVAQSPRYKITEKSQAVAFWCDPISGHATLYWYRQILGQGPELLVQFQDESVVDDSQLPKDRFSAERLKGVDSTLKIQPAELGDSAMYLCASSTRQGTNTEAFFGQGTRLTVV.

The V call is TRBV12-5, the J call TRBJ1-1; D is ambiguous. Germline V gene data show CDR1 as LGHNT and CDR2 as FRNRAP. The CDR3 is 13 amino acids. Deletions cut 2 bases from V and 6 bases from J, with 10 bases between. The CDR3 region has the DNA TGTGCTAGTGGTTTGCTACCCTTCCCTGAAGCTTTCTTT. It encodes CASGLLPFPEAFF.

The chain recombines TRBV5-1 with TRBJ1-4; TRBD1 agrees at 11 bases. Germline-derived CDR1 and CDR2 are SGHRS and YFSETQ. V gave up 3 bases and J gave up 8 bases; unmatched junction bases: 12. This CDR3 has 17 residues. The DNA for the CDR3 is TGCGCCAGCAGCTATGGGACAGGGGGTGAGAGTAGCGAAAAACTGTTTTTT. It is translated as CASSYGTGGESSEKLFF.

The chain combines TRBV7-2 with TRBJ2-6; D is undetermined. The CDR3 has 16 residues. Trimming took 5 bases from V and 0 from J, leaving 11 bases between them. Germline CDR1 is SGHTA and CDR2 is FQGNSA. The CDR3 here is CASSLPPLSGANVLTF. The CDR3 nucleotides read TGTGCCAGCAGCCTCCCTCCACTCTCTGGGGCCAACGTCCTGACTTTC.

This chain uses TRBV30 with TRBJ2-7, with D maybe TRBD1 (5 bases). The CDR3 sequence is 17 residues long. V shed 0 bases and J shed 0 bases, with 18 bases lying between them. Germline loops: CDR1 GTSNPN, CDR2 SVGIG (reference sequence). The CDR3 loop reads CAWSVRVGVAFSYEQYF. In nucleotides, the CDR3 is TGTGCCTGGAGTGTACGGGTAGGGGTGGCTTTCTCCTACGAGCAGTACTTC.

This chain joins TRBV30 and TRBJ1-1; D ambiguous. The CDR3 spans 14 residues. The V gene lost 2 bases and the J gene lost 1 base, with 11 bases spanning the gap. The germline V gene encodes CDR1 GTSNPN and CDR2 SVGIG (reference sequence). This chain's CDR3 is CAWSKDRGNTEAFF. In DNA, the CDR3 is TGTGCCTGGAGTAAGGATCGAGGGAACACTGAAGCTTTCTTT. The whole variable domain, remainder taken from reference TRBV30 and TRBJ1-1, is SQTIHQWPATLVQPVGSPLSLECTVEGTSNPNLYWYRQAAGRGLQLLFYSVGIGQISSEVPQNLSASRPQDRQFILSSKKLLLSDSGFYLCAWSKDRGNTEAFFGQGTRLTVV.

The genes are TRBV7-2 and TRBJ1-5; tentative D call: TRBD1 (6 bases). The CDR3 spans 15 residues. Germline-derived CDR1 and CDR2 are SGHTA and FQGNSA. V was trimmed by 1 base and J by 4 bases, leaving 11 bases between them. The CDR3 is CASSLVGGRNQPQHF. The CDR3 region has the DNA TGTGCCAGCAGCTTAGTCGGGGGGCGGAATCAGCCCCAGCATTTT.

The chain recombines TRBV3-1 (or the pseudogene TRBV3-2) with TRBJ1-1, with 8 bases lining up with TRBD1. This CDR3 is built from 15 residues. Germline V gives CDR1 LGHDT, CDR2 YNNKEL (reference sequence). J was trimmed by 1 base and V by 1 base; bases with no gene match: 2. The CDR3 DNA reads as TGTGCCAGCAGCCAAGGACAGGGGAAGAACACTGAAGCTTTCTTT. As protein: CASSQGQGKNTEAFF.

The V and J genes are TRBV11-2 and TRBJ2-2; D not resolved. Germline V gives CDR1 SGHAT, CDR2 FQNNGV. V was shortened by 0 bases and J by 4 bases, with 12 bases between the two germline ends. The length of the CDR3 is 16 residues. The CDR3 bases are TGTGCCAGCAGCTTAGAGGGCCAGATAGGCACCGGGGAGCTGTTTTTT. As protein: CASSLEGQIGTGELFF.